The 2 T cell receptor beta chains below were found in one sample sequenced in a study of T cell responses to AZD1222 COVID-19 vaccine. This table comes from immunoSEQ multiplex PCR, and its TCRdb copy is limited to in-frame clones, with some not included. The table records about 130,000 clones, around 90% of them present only once. This specimen was peripheral blood, taken on day 0 of AZD1222 vaccination. The receptors stem from an adult in good health.

This sequence joins TRBV18 and TRBJ2-7, with 7 positions matching TRBD1. J gave up 6 bases and V 1 base, and 3 bases lay outside the gene matches. CDR3 length: 13 residues. The germline V gene encodes CDR1 KGHSH and CDR2 LQKENI. CDR3 sequence (DNA): TGTGCCAGCTCACCACAAGACAGGGCCGAGCAGTACTTC. It translates to CASSPQDRAEQYF.

This chain uses TRBV19 with TRBJ2-7; 7 bases agree with TRBD1. Germline V gene data show CDR1 as LNHDA and CDR2 as SQIVND (reference sequence). This CDR3 is built from 16 residues. The V segment lost 0 bases and the J segment 5 bases; nucleotides outside the gene matches: 10. In DNA form, the CDR3 reads TGTGCCAGTAGTATAGATCGGGGACAGAGGTTCAACGAGCAGTACTTC. It specifies CASSIDRGQRFNEQYF.